The next 28 T cell receptor beta chains were all read from a single sample in a study of identical twins (dated by TCRdb to the mid-2010s). Libraries were made using 5' RACE. Sequencing took place on an Illumina HiSeq 2000. TCRdb reran the public reads through fastp at Q25 and MiXCR, keeping productive beta chains. Identical CDR3 proteins give one entry, which carries the most common genes and DNA. For this sample the table gives under 300,000 distinct CDR3 sequences, of which about 8.3% were detected only once. The ten largest clonotypes hold around 3% of the sample. The data were also submitted as part of a second study, on yellow fever vaccine responses in identical twins.

The source material was CD8+ T cells sorted from blood. Receptors originate from a woman aged 18-30 years in good health.

V and J are TRBV6-5 and TRBJ2-1; D is possibly TRBD1 or TRBD2 (5 bases each). Per the germline V gene, CDR1 is MNHEY and CDR2 is SVGAGI. V was shortened by 0 bases and J by 0 bases, with 9 bases between the two germline ends. The CDR3 length is 16 residues. Here the CDR3 DNA reads TGTGCCAGCAGTTACTCGAGGGGAAGCTCCTACAATGAGCAGTTCTTC. This codes for CASSYSRGSSYNEQFF.

This clonotype has a handful of counts. This chain joins TRBV9 and TRBJ2-2; 7 nucleotides line up with TRBD2. The length of the CDR3 is 13 residues. CDR1 and CDR2 from the germline V gene are SGDLS and YYNGEE. V lost 6 bases, J lost 5 bases, and 4 bases stayed unmatched. CDR3 loop: CASNLGGTGELFF. CDR3 in DNA: TGTGCCAGCAACCTGGGGGGGACCGGGGAGCTGTTTTTT.

The J gene is TRBJ2-6, the V gene TRBV11-3; 7 nucleotides align to TRBD1. Germline V CDR1 and CDR2: SGHNT, YENEEA. CDR3 length: 16 amino acids. Trimming cost V 5 bases and J 0 bases; bases outside gene matches: 4. CDR3 bases: TGTGCCAGCAGCGCCAGACAGGGCTCTGGGGCCAACGTCCTGACTTTC. It encodes CASSARQGSGANVLTF. The variable domain in full, with the rest retrieved from reference TRBV11-3 and TRBJ2-6, is EAGVVQSPRYKIIEKKQPVAFWCNPISGHNTLYWYLQNLGQGPELLIRYENEEAVDDSQLPKDRFSAERLKGVDSTLKIQPAELGDSAVYLCASSARQGSGANVLTFGAGSRLTVL.

This clonotype has just a few counts. The rearrangement uses TRBV11-2 and TRBJ2-1, with TRBD2 matching 8 bases. Germline loops: CDR1 SGHAT, CDR2 FQNNGV. Trimming removed 2 bases from V and 5 bases from J; junction bases left unmatched: 20. The CDR3 extends over 20 amino acids. Written as DNA, the CDR3 is TGTGCCAGCAGCTTATTAGGGGTGGATAGCGGGAATCCTGGGGACAATGAGCAGTTCTTC. Its translation is CASSLLGVDSGNPGDNEQFF.

At least ten counts were recorded for this clonotype. The chain carries TRBV11-2 and TRBJ2-5; D is perhaps TRBD1 (5 bases). Per the germline V gene, CDR1 is SGHAT and CDR2 is FQNNGV. The CDR3 spans 16 residues. With 5 bases removed from V and 7 bases from J, the gap between germline ends came to 23 bases. CDR3 residues: CASSPKDSPKRWTQYF. CDR3 coding DNA: TGTGCCAGCAGCCCGAAAGACAGCCCCAAGAGGTGGACCCAGTACTTC.

The sample holds many counts of this clonotype. V is TRBV7-6 and J is TRBJ1-1; the D gene is possibly TRBD1 (5 bases). This CDR3 is 17 amino acids long. Germline CDR1 reads SGHVS; CDR2 reads FNYEAQ. V lost 0 bases and J lost 0, with 14 bases in between. The DNA of the CDR3 is TGTGCCAGCAGCTTAGCCCTGGGGACCAGTATGAACACTGAAGCTTTCTTT. Its protein product is CASSLALGTSMNTEAFF.

In this sample, this clonotype turned up a few times. V is TRBV20-1 and J is TRBJ2-7, with 10 nucleotides matching TRBD2. CDR3 size: 15 residues. V was pared by 3 bases and J by 6 bases, with 11 bases of the junction left unmatched. CDR1 is DFQATT, CDR2 SNEGSKA, per germline (reference sequence). The CDR3, as DNA: TGCAGTGCTAGTTCCAGGAGCGGGGGGGCCATCGAGCAGTACTTC. This gives the protein CSASSRSGGAIEQYF.

With regard to this clonotype: It may be a read error: a sequence one base away is much more abundant. This chain links TRBV11-2 with TRBJ2-1; D could derive from TRBD1 or TRBD2 (5 bases each). Germline-derived CDR1 and CDR2 are SGHAT and FQNNGV. Deletions cut 10 bases from V and 7 bases from J, with 14 bases between. The CDR3 runs 12 residues. Here the CDR3 DNA reads TGTGCCATAACGAAGTGGGGGAATGAGCAGTTCTTC. This translates into CAITKWGNEQFF.

The genes are TRBV20-1 and TRBJ2-7; perhaps TRBD2 as D (6 bases). Germline-derived CDR1 and CDR2 are DFQATT and SNEGSKA (reference sequence). The V gene lost 0 bases and the J gene lost 5 bases, with 20 bases spanning the gap. This CDR3 is 16 amino acids long. CDR3 loop: CSARDRWAGSFDEQYF. The CDR3 nucleotides read TGCAGTGCTAGAGATCGATGGGCGGGATCATTCGACGAGCAGTACTTC.

This clonotype was counted only a few times. The V gene is TRBV7-9, the J gene TRBJ1-6, with D unclear. V was shortened by 9 bases and J by 9 bases, with 18 bases between the two germline ends. CDR1 SEHNR and CDR2 FQNEAQ come from the germline V gene (reference sequence). The CDR3 runs 14 residues. The CDR3 bases are TGTGCCAGTGCCAGCGACGGAACCGTTTCACCCCTCCACTTT. Translating gives CASASDGTVSPLHF.

This clonotype was counted many times. The chain has TRBV12-3 or TRBV12-4 and TRBJ2-3; TRBD2 might be the D (6 bases). V was trimmed by 5 bases and J by 3 bases, leaving 12 bases between them. The CDR3 sequence is 14 residues long. The CDR3 sequence is CASSELGGTDTQYF. DNA of the CDR3: TGTGCCAGCAGTGAACTTGGGGGGACAGATACGCAGTATTTT.

This clonotype was observed a few times. The chain has TRBV7-9 and TRBJ2-3; no firm D call. The CDR3 consists of 14 residues. With 1 base removed from V and 0 bases from J, the gap between germline ends came to 5 bases. CDR1 and CDR2 (germline): SEHNR, FQNEAQ (reference sequence). The DNA of the CDR3 is TGTGCCAGCAGCTTAGACGCTAGCACAGATACGCAGTATTTT. Amino acid sequence: CASSLDASTDTQYF.

In its sample, this clonotype was seen many times. This chain uses TRBV11-2 with TRBJ2-1; tentatively, D is TRBD1 (5 bases). In germline, CDR1 is SGHAT, CDR2 FQNNGV. Deletions cut 5 bases from V and 9 bases from J, with 17 bases between. The CDR3 is 14 amino acids. The CDR3 loop reads CASSPLGVEAEQFF. DNA of the CDR3: TGTGCCAGCAGCCCGTTAGGGGTAGAGGCTGAGCAGTTCTTC.

This clonotype was seen repeatedly, ten times or more. The chain recombines TRBV29-1 with TRBJ2-2; 7 bases map to TRBD1. Trimming took 1 base from V and 5 from J; bases not matched to a gene: 1. Per the germline V gene, CDR1 is SQVTM and CDR2 is ANQGSEA. The CDR3 runs to 13 residues. CDR3 sequence: CSVEGDSTGELFF. Written as DNA, the CDR3 is TGCAGCGTTGAAGGGGACAGTACCGGGGAGCTGTTTTTT.

V and J are TRBV11-2 and TRBJ2-7; D unresolved. The CDR3 totals 16 residues. Per germline, CDR1 SGHAT and CDR2 FQNNGV. With 6 bases removed from V and 3 bases from J, the gap between germline ends came to 21 bases. Here the CDR3 DNA reads TGTGCCAGCAGTCTCACCGAGGTCCCCCTAATCTACGAGCAGTACTTC. Amino acid sequence: CASSLTEVPLIYEQYF.

The chain is built from TRBV4-3 and TRBJ1-2; 9 nucleotides match TRBD1. This CDR3 has 14 residues. Looked up from germline, CDR1 is LGHNA and CDR2 is YSLEER. The V segment lost 4 bases and the J segment 4 bases; nucleotides outside the gene matches: 4. The CDR3 here is CASSPDRGGYGYTF. DNA of the CDR3: TGCGCCAGCAGCCCGGACAGGGGCGGCTATGGCTACACCTTC.

This clonotype has only a few counts. The CDR3 is CASSPTETGELFF. The DNA of the CDR3 is TGTGCCAGCAGTCCGACAGAAACCGGGGAGCTGTTTTTT. The J gene is TRBJ2-2, the V gene TRBV6-4; possibly TRBD1 for D (5 bases). CDR3 length equals 13 residues. Germline V gene data show CDR1 as MRHNA and CDR2 as SNTAGT. The V gene lost 5 bases and the J gene lost 5 bases, with 9 bases spanning the gap.

This clonotype came up many times. CDR3 loop: CSVAQGSSYEQYF. DNA for the CDR3: TGCAGCGTCGCACAGGGTAGCTCCTACGAGCAGTACTTC. The chain joins TRBV29-1 to TRBJ2-7; perhaps TRBD1 as D (6 bases). Trimming took off 6 bases at V and 0 bases at J, with 12 bases between the two ends. The CDR3 runs 13 residues. Germline CDR1 is SQVTM and CDR2 is ANQGSEA.

The V gene is TRBV4-1, the J gene TRBJ1-1; D perhaps matches TRBD1 (5 bases). The germline V and J ends were trimmed by 1 base and 6 bases, with 12 bases remaining between them. The V gene's germline CDR1 is MGHRA and CDR2 YSYEKL. The CDR3 contains 14 residues. The CDR3 here is CASSQVEGEAEAFF. In nucleotides, the CDR3 is TGCGCCAGCAGCCAAGTAGAAGGGGAGGCTGAAGCTTTCTTT.

The rearrangement joins TRBV7-9 to TRBJ2-1, with D uncertain. Trimming stripped 2 bases from V and 9 bases from J, with 5 bases between. This CDR3 has 11 amino acids. Per the germline V gene, CDR1 is SEHNR and CDR2 is FQNEAQ (reference sequence). Here the CDR3 reads CASSLNREQFF. CDR3 nucleotides: TGTGCCAGCAGCTTAAATCGTGAGCAGTTCTTC.

This chain connects TRBV7-9 to TRBJ2-7; D might be TRBD2 (5 bases). This CDR3 comprises 14 residues. V dropped 4 bases and J dropped 4 bases, with 14 bases sitting between them. Per germline, CDR1 SEHNR and CDR2 FQNEAQ (reference sequence). CDR3 in amino acids: CASSSGRAAYEQYF. The CDR3 bases are TGTGCCAGCAGCTCCGGCCGAGCGGCGTACGAGCAGTACTTC.

The chain employs TRBV4-3 and TRBJ2-7; D might be TRBD1 (5 bases). Germline loops: CDR1 LGHNA, CDR2 YSLEER. CDR3 size: 16 residues. Trimming removed 4 bases from V and 5 bases from J, with 21 bases in between. DNA for the CDR3: TGCGCCAGCAGCCGTACGAGTGGGGCACTGTCCGACGAGCAGTACTTC. It codes for CASSRTSGALSDEQYF.

This clonotype came up many times. The CDR3 nucleotides read TGTGCCAGCAGTTTAGAGGGGGCAAGACTAAGTGAGCAGTTCTTC. This gives the protein CASSLEGARLSEQFF. This sequence joins TRBV12-3 or TRBV12-4 and TRBJ2-1; TRBD1 matches at 7 bases. This CDR3 has 15 amino acids. Losses at the gene ends were 1 base for V and 9 bases for J; bases not matched to a gene: 9.

This clonotype appeared a few times. The chain carries TRBV4-2 and TRBJ1-4; D is perhaps TRBD1 (5 bases). CDR3 size: 16 residues. Germline-derived CDR1 and CDR2 are LGHNA and YNFKEQ. V was shortened by 2 bases and J by 0 bases, with 10 bases between the two germline ends. The CDR3 here is CASSQIDSATNEKLFF. The CDR3 nucleotides read TGTGCCAGCAGCCAAATAGACAGTGCAACTAATGAAAAACTGTTTTTT.

This clonotype was observed a handful of times. The chain recombines TRBV4-2 with TRBJ2-2; 7 nucleotides agree with TRBD1. V lost 2 bases and J lost 5; bases outside the gene matches: 5. Germline lookup yields CDR1 LGHNA and CDR2 YNFKEQ. This CDR3 comprises 15 residues. The CDR3 region is CASSQRTGQTGELFF. The CDR3 DNA reads TGTGCCAGCAGCCAACGGACAGGCCAGACCGGGGAGCTGTTTTTT.

The rearrangement links TRBV6-4 to TRBJ2-3; D is ambiguous. The CDR3 spans 14 residues. The germline V and J ends were trimmed by 0 bases and 5 bases, with 9 bases remaining between them. CDR1 is MRHNA and CDR2 is SNTAGT in the germline V gene. Written as DNA, the CDR3 is TGTGCCAGCAGTGACTCCGGGTTTTTAGATACGCAGTATTTT. Translation gives CASSDSGFLDTQYF.

The sample holds many counts of this clonotype. The chain joins TRBV10-3 to TRBJ2-1; a weak D match, TRBD2 (6 bases). The CDR3 length is 14 residues. Germline loops: CDR1 ENHRY, CDR2 SYGVKD. V was cut by 8 bases and J by 3 bases, with 14 bases left in between. As DNA, the CDR3 is TGTGCCATCTCCAATCGGCGGGACTACAATGAGCAGTTCTTC. It is translated as CAISNRRDYNEQFF.

This clonotype came up a few times. CDR3 region: CASSPERRPYNEQFF. Written as DNA, the CDR3 is TGTGCCAGCTCACCTGAGCGGAGGCCCTACAATGAGCAGTTCTTC. V gene TRBV18 combines with J gene TRBJ2-1; perhaps TRBD2 as D (5 bases). Per the germline V gene, CDR1 is KGHSH and CDR2 is LQKENI. CDR3 length equals 15 residues. Trimming removed 3 bases at V and 2 bases at J, with 11 bases between.